This T cell receptor beta chain originates from a study of STAT5B mutations in CD4+ large granular lymphocyte leukemia. Study outcomes and limitations: 8/27 top patient clones versus 2/35 control clones were TRBV06-family. Patient CD4-sorted repertoires stayed more clonal than healthy ones after leukemic-clone removal. Higher CD4+ than CD8+ T-LGLL clonality might reflect small sample size. Over 20% of private leukemic clonotypes occurred rarely in other patients' non-leukemic repertoires.

The table came from immunoSEQ multiplex PCR; TCRdb's copy has only in-frame clones and leaves some out. This table holds about 33,000 clones, around four fifths found once. V lost 4 bases, J lost 2 bases, and 5 bases stayed unmatched. CDR1 is SGHNT and CDR2 is YYREEE in the germline V gene (reference sequence). The CDR3 has 14 amino acids. Details on this clone: Its antigen is unknown.

The sample comprised CD4+ T cells from blood buffy coats. V gene TRBV5-4 combines with J gene TRBJ2-7; 8 bases are a match to TRBD1. The sequence came from a human donor in good health. The CDR3 protein is CASSTDRDAYEQYF. The CDR3 bases are TGTGCCAGCAGCACGGACAGGGACGCCTACGAGCAGTACTTC.